This TCR beta chain stems from a study of esophageal squamous cell carcinoma tumors (dated by TCRdb to about 2021). Regarding the complete study: Principal component analysis with K-means clustering of immunohistochemical values for T-cell and checkpoint markers was used to divide patients into immuno relation high and low groups. The 9 to 11 cases yielded about 1,800,000 total TCRalpha reads and around 1.4 million total TCRbeta reads, and about 30,000 and 35,000 of those reads, respectively, were unique. The purpose of the study was to evaluate TCR repertoire diversity and shared TCR repertoires of T cells in the tumor environment of esophageal squamous cell carcinoma. The wider cohort included approximately 53 esophageal squamous cell carcinoma patients in Japan who were treated with surgery, of whom some 21 were high and around 32 were low immuno relation cases. TCR sequencing covered approximately 10 patients: five randomly selected high immuno relation cases and five background-matched low immuno relation cases.

Anyone who had received neoadjuvant chemotherapy or who was missing clinical information was not enrolled. All of the TCR-sequenced cases shown were male, and each had a subtotal esophagectomy with 2- or 3-field lymphadenectomy. No T-cell sorting was done; instead, RNA was pulled from bulk tumor tissue sections using a Qiagen AllPrep kit. Small sections of surgically resected tumor tissue were stored in RNAlater reagent at -80°C until RNA extraction. This clonotype was seen only a few times. Its antigen is currently not known. No base qualities exist here, and no much larger clone lies one base off it. Overall results and qualifications from the work: Given the large variation in the TCRalphabeta repertoire, the shared V|J recombination candidates might have been chosen by chance. The high and low immuno relation groups did not differ in total TCR repertoire counts, but the high immuno relation group had more significant repertoire counts. Around 27 TRAV|TRAJ and roughly 25 TRBV|TRBJ combinations appeared shared among high immuno relation cases, including TRAV13-1|TRAJ22 and TRBV7-9|TRBJ2-7. Of the approximately 11 cases, a few showed one dominant TCRalpha VJ recombination along with apparently reduced TCRalpha diversity. TCRalpha and TCRbeta chains were sequenced separately, so chain pairing and recognized antigens remained unknown. Only a few cases were included in the TCR repertoire analysis, and no investigation at the CDR3 clonotype level was carried out.

V is trimmed back by 4 bases and J by 7 bases, and the junction contains 9 bases that no gene match accounts for. CDR1 ENHRY and CDR2 SYGVKD are derived from the germline V gene. The CDR3 starts with the cysteine, ends with the phenylalanine, and has 16 residues. The retained sequence is limited to the CDR3, 48 bases, with the frame set at the first base. To prepare the library, 5' RACE was applied. PCR was performed with KAPA HiFi using TCRalpha or TCRbeta constant-region primers together with a P20EA primer, and a nested second PCR was then carried out with CA2 or CB2. Amplification of TCR genes was performed by unbiased adaptor ligation RT-PCR, in which reverse transcription was carried out with Superscript III and a polyT18-containing BSL-18E primer. Following second-strand synthesis and blunting, the P10EA/P20EA adaptor was ligated to the 5' end of the cDNA, and NotI digestion was then performed. For both the first and second PCRs, approximately 20 cycles of 98 degrees C for 20 s, 65 degrees C for 30 s and 72 degrees C for 1 min were run. The Nextera XT Index kit v2 Set A was used to index the amplicons, which were pooled in equimolar amounts and quantified with a Qubit 2.0 Fluorometer. For sequencing, the Illumina MiSeq platform generated 2x300 bp paired-end reads. In the paper's pipeline: Using Repertoire Genesis software ver.1.0, reads were assigned to V and J genes based on the highest identity to IMGT reference sequences. CDR3 was defined as the region from Cys104 to Phe118 plus Gly119 and was translated, and unique sequence reads were defined as those with distinct V, J and CDR3 amino acids. Shared V|J combinations were selected when significance was reached in both a Fisher's exact test in edgeR and a Mann Whitney U test. Repertoire dissimilarity index was computed with the R rdi package after removing singletons and bootstrapping 500 repertoire combinations. TCRdb itself trimmed the public reads at Q25 with fastp, ran MiXCR and retained productive beta chains. Every CDR3 protein is listed once, alongside the most common genes and DNA of its rows. The V and J calls come from TCRdb's annotation, not from the publication. This sample gives around 5,900 distinct CDR3 sequences in total; approximately 23% of them show up just once. In total, the top ten clones hold less than 35% of the sample.

Sequences were obtained from tumor tissue. The TCR sequence derives from a man aged 45-79 years with esophageal squamous cell carcinoma. This chain joins TRBV10-3 to TRBJ2-1, and TRBD2 aligns with 11 junction nucleotides. The CDR3 region reads CAISVPLAGGRNEQFF. The nucleotide sequence is TGTGCCATCAGTGTCCCTCTAGCGGGAGGTCGAAATGAGCAGTTCTTC.